Here is one T cell receptor (beta chain) with its context. Antigen unknown. The data belong to a study of blood T cells in healthy people across ages. Findings of the study overall: Diversity of TCR beta per million T cells declined in a roughly linear way with age.

The draw of peripheral blood yielded ten milliliters from each donor. Next came a second PCR, run for about 6 to 12 cycles, which used a sample-barcoded 5' primer along with a J-beta primer mix. TCRdb fed the 5' RACE reads into MiXCR, producing one record per CDR3 protein. This sample has approximately 1.5 million distinct CDR3 sequences, with around 40% found just once. Deletions cut 6 bases from V and 8 bases from J, with 17 bases between. CDR3 length equals 14 residues. The chain is built from TRBV12-3 or TRBV12-4 and TRBJ2-1, with D maybe TRBD2 (6 bases). Sequencing was carried out using blood. The source of this sequence is a woman younger than 35 in good health. This CDR3 is CASSPGVVRDEQFF. In DNA form, the CDR3 reads TGTGCCAGCAGCCCGGGGGTGGTGAGGGATGAGCAGTTCTTC.